These 25 T cell receptor beta chains were sequenced from one sample in a study of identical twins. TCRdb re-derived calls from the 5' RACE reads in MiXCR, one entry per CDR3 protein. The sample shows hundreds of thousands of distinct CDR3 sequences, over 8.5% of them seen only once. The sample also formed part of further work on yellow fever vaccine responses in identical twins.

The sample taken for sequencing was PBMCs. All receptors come from a woman in her late teens or twenties in good health.

V gene TRBV9 combines with J gene TRBJ2-1, with D possibly being TRBD1 (6 bases). Between the trimmed V and J ends, which lost 3 bases and 8 bases, there was a span of 18 bases. This CDR3 is built from 15 residues. In germline, CDR1 is SGDLS, CDR2 YYNGEE. CDR3 nucleotides: TGTGCCAGCAGCGCCCGTCACACAGGGTCGGATGAGCAGTTCTTC. It is translated as CASSARHTGSDEQFF.

This chain connects TRBV28 to TRBJ1-5; D possibly corresponds to TRBD1 (5 bases). The CDR3 loop spans 14 amino acids. Trimming took off 6 bases at V and 1 base at J, with 10 bases between the two ends. Germline CDR1 reads MDHEN; CDR2 reads SYDVKM. CDR3 nucleotides: TGTGCCAGCAGGCGAGGGGAGAGCAATCAGCCCCAGCATTTT. As protein: CASRRGESNQPQHF.

This clonotype was detected only a few times. J is TRBJ2-7 and V is TRBV5-1; 10 bases agree with TRBD1. CDR1 and CDR2 from the germline V gene are SGHRS and YFSETQ. The length of the CDR3 is 16 residues. The junction had 9 bases not matched to a gene; V was cut back by 2 bases and J by 4 bases. In DNA form, the CDR3 reads TGCGCCAGCAGCTTCCTCGGACAGGGGGTCGCATACGAGCAGTACTTC. This codes for CASSFLGQGVAYEQYF.

V and J are TRBV18 and TRBJ2-1, with 10 bases matching TRBD2. The V gene end was trimmed by 8 bases and the J gene end by 5 bases; junction bases not matched to a gene: 9. Germline CDR1 is KGHSH and CDR2 is LQKENI. The CDR3 is 15 residues long. The CDR3, as DNA: TGTGCCAGCCAAAACGTAGCGGGGGGTCACAATGAGCAGTTCTTC. Its protein is CASQNVAGGHNEQFF.

This clonotype has only a few counts. V and J are TRBV28 and TRBJ2-5, with D maybe TRBD2 (5 bases). Germline-derived CDR1 and CDR2 are MDHEN and SYDVKM. This CDR3 has 16 residues. Trimming took off 6 bases at V and 0 bases at J, with 17 bases between the two ends. CDR3: CASSLRESGYQETQYF. For the CDR3, the DNA is TGTGCCAGCAGCCTGCGTGAGTCGGGATACCAAGAGACCCAGTACTTC.

This clonotype has ten or more counts. The rearrangement uses TRBV5-1 and TRBJ2-7; no reliable D call. Germline loops: CDR1 SGHRS, CDR2 YFSETQ. Deletions cut 3 bases from V and 1 base from J, with 11 bases between. This CDR3 has 14 residues. The chain's CDR3 is CASSYGTTSYEQYF. The CDR3 DNA is TGCGCCAGCAGCTACGGAACAACTTCCTACGAGCAGTACTTC. Full variable domain (missing parts from reference TRBV5-1 and TRBJ2-7): KAGVTQTPRYLIKTRGQQVTLSCSPISGHRSVSWYQQTPGQGLQFLFEYFSETQRNKGNFPGRFSGRQFSNSRSEMNVSTLELGDSALYLCASSYGTTSYEQYFGPGTRLTVT.

This clonotype was counted a few times. The V and J genes are TRBV12-3 or TRBV12-4 and TRBJ1-2, with D uncertain. This CDR3 has 14 residues. Between the trimmed V and J ends, which lost 5 bases and 8 bases, there was a span of 18 bases. The DNA of the CDR3 is TGTGCCAGCAGTATTGACGGACGGTTACTAGGCTACACCTTC. As protein: CASSIDGRLLGYTF.

The V gene is TRBV9, the J gene TRBJ2-3, with 7 bases matching TRBD2. V was clipped by 4 bases and J by 5 bases; unmatched bases: 10. The CDR3 runs 15 residues. Germline loops: CDR1 SGDLS, CDR2 YYNGEE. The CDR3 spells CASSPRDYPLDTQYF. The CDR3 DNA follows: TGTGCCAGCAGCCCCCGGGACTATCCCTTAGATACGCAGTATTTT. Combining the CDR3 with reference TRBV9 and TRBJ2-3 gives the whole variable domain DSGVTQTPKHLITATGQRVTLRCSPRSGDLSVYWYQQSLDQGLQFLIQYYNGEERAKGNILERFSAQQFPDLHSELNLSSLELGDSALYFCASSPRDYPLDTQYFGPGTRLTVL.

The chain joins TRBV13 to TRBJ2-7; 10 bases are shared with TRBD1. V shed 0 bases and J 6 bases; nucleotides not matched to a gene: 8. The CDR3 is made up of 16 amino acids. Per germline, CDR1 PRHDT and CDR2 FYEKMQ (reference sequence). The CDR3 is CASSLGFDRGLGEQYF. The CDR3 DNA follows: TGTGCCAGCAGCTTAGGCTTTGACAGGGGGCTGGGCGAGCAGTACTTC.

This clonotype was counted only a few times. This chain links TRBV27 with TRBJ1-5, with a weak D call TRBD1 (6 bases). Germline V gene sequence: CDR1 MNHEY, CDR2 SMNVEV (reference sequence). This CDR3 contains 14 residues. Trimming shortened V by 0 bases and J by 5 bases, and 8 bases separated the two germline ends. CDR3 residues: CASSLSGGYQPQHF. CDR3 sequence (DNA): TGTGCCAGCAGTTTATCCGGGGGCTATCAGCCCCAGCATTTT.

Points on this clonotype: A read error is likely, as this CDR3 ends without the conserved phenylalanine or tryptophan. The chain employs TRBV27 and TRBJ2-1; TRBD1 matches 10 bases. This CDR3 is built from 15 residues. The germline V gene encodes CDR1 MNHEY and CDR2 SMNVEV (reference sequence). Trimming took 7 bases from V and 10 from J; bases not matched to a gene: 13. The CDR3 is CASTATGTGVLEQFS. DNA of the CDR3: TGTGCCAGCACGGCTACCGGGACAGGGGTGTTAGAGCAGTTCTCC.

This clonotype has a count of ten or more. The chain carries TRBV7-9 and TRBJ2-1; D is tentatively TRBD1 or TRBD2 (6 bases each). Germline V lookup: CDR1 SEHNR, CDR2 FQNEAQ (reference sequence). CDR3 length: 16 amino acids. Between the trimmed V and J ends, which lost 3 bases and 2 bases, there was a span of 14 bases. The CDR3 DNA is TGTGCCAGCAGCTTCCAGGACGGGGGCCCCTACAATGAGCAGTTCTTC. Its protein is CASSFQDGGPYNEQFF.

This clonotype showed up just a few times. The gene calls are TRBV3-1 and TRBJ2-1; 7 bases fit TRBD2. J was trimmed by 2 bases and V by 5 bases; bases with no gene match: 6. This CDR3 contains 15 residues. Looked up from germline, CDR1 is LGHDT and CDR2 is YNNKEL (reference sequence). The CDR3 sequence: CASSEAGSAYNEQFF. As DNA, the CDR3 is TGTGCCAGCAGCGAAGCGGGGAGCGCCTACAATGAGCAGTTCTTC.

V gene TRBV24-1 combines with J gene TRBJ2-1; TRBD2 is a possible D gene (6 bases). V was shortened by 5 bases and J by 6 bases, with 19 bases between the two germline ends. Germline CDR1 reads KGHDR; CDR2 reads SFDVKD. This CDR3 has 16 amino acids. The CDR3 region is CATSATTNASANEQFF. CDR3 nucleotides: TGTGCCACCAGTGCCACTACCAACGCTAGCGCCAATGAGCAGTTCTTC.

In its sample, this clonotype was seen a few times. This chain uses TRBV4-2 with TRBJ2-3; the match to TRBD2 covers 8 bases. Germline CDR1 is LGHNA and CDR2 is YNFKEQ. V trimming: 3 bases; J trimming: 4 bases; junction bases outside the gene matches: 15. This CDR3 spans 18 amino acids. CDR3 bases: TGTGCCAGCAGCCAGGACGTGCGGGGGGCGAATAGTGCAGATACGCAGTATTTT. Protein sequence: CASSQDVRGANSADTQYF.

At least ten counts were recorded for this clonotype. This sequence joins TRBV10-3 and TRBJ2-7; D is unresolved. CDR3 length: 12 residues. Germline CDR1 reads ENHRY; CDR2 reads SYGVKD. Trimming took 8 bases from V and 2 from J, leaving 10 bases between them. The CDR3 sequence: CAIEVGPYEQYF. Written as DNA, the CDR3 is TGTGCCATCGAGGTCGGCCCCTACGAGCAGTACTTC.

The CDR3 reads CASSLGSGGQDLRYF. In DNA, the CDR3 is TGTGCCAGCAGCTTAGGATCGGGCGGCCAAGACCTCCGGTATTTT. The rearrangement joins TRBV7-6 to TRBJ1-3; D unclear. The V end was cut by 1 base, the J end by 16 bases, with 23 bases between. CDR1 is SGHVS and CDR2 is FNYEAQ in the germline V gene. This CDR3 has 15 amino acids.

This clonotype was observed a few times. The chain uses TRBV7-9 and TRBJ2-3; D might be TRBD2 (6 bases). This CDR3 has 16 amino acids. Germline V gives CDR1 SEHNR, CDR2 FQNEAQ (reference sequence). V was cut by 5 bases and J by 0 bases, with 15 bases left in between. CDR3 nucleotides: TGTGCCAGCAGCCCGGGGGTCTATGTAAGCACAGATACGCAGTATTTT. It is translated as CASSPGVYVSTDTQYF.

This sequence joins TRBV12-3 or TRBV12-4 and TRBJ1-2; 9 bases are a match to TRBD1. With V trimmed by 0 bases and J by 6 bases, 2 bases remained unmatched. The CDR3 has 14 residues. The CDR3 DNA sequence: TGTGCCAGCAGTTTAGCCGGGACAGGGAATGGCTACACCTTC. Its translation is CASSLAGTGNGYTF.

J is TRBJ1-5 and V is TRBV2; perhaps TRBD1 as D (5 bases). V lost 8 bases and J lost 6, with 14 bases in between. This CDR3 is 13 amino acids long. CDR1 SNHLY and CDR2 FYNNEI come from the germline V gene. DNA for the CDR3: TGTGCCAGCCATGAGGGACTTGGTCAGCCCCAGCATTTT. Encoded protein: CASHEGLGQPQHF.

This chain connects TRBV5-6 to TRBJ2-3, with TRBD1 matching over 7 bases. The trim removed 7 bases at V and 2 bases at J, leaving 13 bases unmatched. The V gene's germline CDR1 is SGHDT and CDR2 YYEEEE. The CDR3 sequence is 16 residues long. This CDR3 reads CASALKGTAATDTQYF. The CDR3 DNA reads TGTGCCAGCGCACTAAAGGGGACAGCCGCCACAGATACGCAGTATTTT.

This clonotype was observed once. This chain uses TRBV29-1 with TRBJ2-7; D remains ambiguous. Germline CDR1 reads SQVTM; CDR2 reads ANQGSEA. V was cut by 6 bases and J by 2 bases, with 11 bases left in between. This CDR3 is built from 12 residues. CDR3 sequence: CSVLWGTYEQYF. DNA of the CDR3: TGCAGCGTCTTGTGGGGAACCTACGAGCAGTACTTC.

This clonotype was counted at least ten times. J is TRBJ2-7 and V is TRBV6-5, with a tentative D call TRBD1 (6 bases). The CDR3 loop spans 11 amino acids. V lost 6 bases and J 4 bases, leaving 7 bases between the germline ends. From germline, CDR1 is MNHEY and CDR2 SVGAGI. The CDR3 region is CASRGQYEQYF. CDR3 bases: TGTGCCAGCAGAGGACAGTACGAGCAGTACTTC.

The chain uses TRBV28 and TRBJ2-7; a weak D match, TRBD1 (7 bases). Trimming removed 7 bases from V and 3 bases from J, with 10 bases in between. The CDR3 has 12 amino acids. Per germline, CDR1 MDHEN and CDR2 SYDVKM. CDR3 sequence (DNA): TGTGCCAGCATGCGGGACAGCTACGAGCAGTACTTC. This codes for CASMRDSYEQYF.

This clonotype was detected only a few times. The chain uses TRBV20-1 and TRBJ2-1; TRBD2 matches at 7 bases. V dropped 3 bases and J dropped 8; count of bases not matched to a gene: 10. The CDR3 length is 14 residues. The germline CDR1 and CDR2 sequences are DFQATT and SNEGSKA (reference sequence). As DNA, the CDR3 is TGCAGTGCTAGTCGGCGGGAGTCCTCGGATGAGCAGTTCTTC. As protein: CSASRRESSDEQFF.